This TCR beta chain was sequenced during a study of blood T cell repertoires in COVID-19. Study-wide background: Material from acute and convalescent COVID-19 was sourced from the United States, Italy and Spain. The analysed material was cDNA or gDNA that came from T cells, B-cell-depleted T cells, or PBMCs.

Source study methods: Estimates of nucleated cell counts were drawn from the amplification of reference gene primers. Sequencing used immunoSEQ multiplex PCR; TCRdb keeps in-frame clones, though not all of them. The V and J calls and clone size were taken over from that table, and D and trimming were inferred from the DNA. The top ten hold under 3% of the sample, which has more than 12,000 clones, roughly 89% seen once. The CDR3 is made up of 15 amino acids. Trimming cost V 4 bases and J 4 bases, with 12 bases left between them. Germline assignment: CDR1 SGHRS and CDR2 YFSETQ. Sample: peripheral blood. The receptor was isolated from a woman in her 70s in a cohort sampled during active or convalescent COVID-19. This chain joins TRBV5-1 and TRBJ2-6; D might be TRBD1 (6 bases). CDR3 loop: CASSPSTGGANVLTF. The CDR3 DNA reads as TGCGCCAGCAGCCCAAGCACAGGGGGGGCCAACGTCCTGACTTTC.